The present TCR beta chain was sequenced within a study of human T cells and chemical hapten exposure. Study-level findings and limits: Expanded TCRs grouped into significantly more large CDR3 similarity clusters than controls produced. It should be noted that donors had alopecia, so their immune response may differ from healthy people's.

Within the library, unique molecular identifiers were attached to each individual cDNA molecule. Each CDR3 protein gets one entry after TCRdb re-called the RACE reads with MiXCR. This sample has over 130,000 distinct CDR3 sequences, with roughly 12% found just once. Comments on this clonotype: Its antigen is unknown. This clone may be a read error of a much larger clone one base away.

The germline gives CDR1 MDHEN, CDR2 SYDVKM. The CDR3 is 13 amino acids. Time point described: patch test 2, 6 weeks after DPC sensitization. This sample's treatment: therapeutic diphenylcyclopropenone sensitization with weekly scalp DPC. Whole blood that had not been fractionated was the source of extracted total RNA. This TCR derives from a woman between 45 and 60 years old with alopecia areata. Some clones in this sample may be carry-over from other donors' samples. The V call is TRBV28, the J call TRBJ1-2; no reliable D call. Sequenced here: whole blood, sampled in connection with sensitization to the hapten diphenylcyclopropenone (DPC). The CDR3 reads CVSSTPVSHGYTF. The CDR3 coding sequence is TGTGTCAGCAGTACCCCCGTCAGCCATGGCTACACCTTC.